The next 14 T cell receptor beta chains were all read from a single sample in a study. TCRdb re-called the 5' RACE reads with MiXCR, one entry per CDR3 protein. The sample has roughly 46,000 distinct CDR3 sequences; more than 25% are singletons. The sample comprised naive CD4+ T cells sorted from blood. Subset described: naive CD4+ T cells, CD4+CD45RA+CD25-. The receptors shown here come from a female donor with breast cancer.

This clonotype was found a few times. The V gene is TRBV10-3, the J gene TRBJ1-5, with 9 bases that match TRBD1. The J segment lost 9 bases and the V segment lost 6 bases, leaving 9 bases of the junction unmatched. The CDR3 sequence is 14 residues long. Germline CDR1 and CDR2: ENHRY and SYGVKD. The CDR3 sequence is CAISPGQGWLPQHF. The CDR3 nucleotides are TGTGCCATCAGCCCGGGACAGGGATGGTTGCCCCAGCATTTT.

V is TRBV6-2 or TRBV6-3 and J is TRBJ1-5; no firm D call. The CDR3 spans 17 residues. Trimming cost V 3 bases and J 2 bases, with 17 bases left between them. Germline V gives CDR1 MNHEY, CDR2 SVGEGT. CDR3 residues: CASSYILGSHGNQPQHF. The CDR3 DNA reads TGTGCCAGCAGTTATATATTGGGCTCCCATGGCAATCAGCCCCAGCATTTT.

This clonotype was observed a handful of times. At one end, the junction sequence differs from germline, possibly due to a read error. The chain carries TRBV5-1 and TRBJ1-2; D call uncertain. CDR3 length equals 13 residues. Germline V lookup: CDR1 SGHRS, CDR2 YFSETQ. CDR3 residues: CASSLAGDYGYTF. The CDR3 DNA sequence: TGTGCCAGCAGCTTAGCCGGGGACTATGGCTACACCTTC.

CDR3 nucleotide sequence: TGTGCCAGCAATTCGGGACAGAACACCGGGGAGCTGTTTTTT. This gives the protein CASNSGQNTGELFF. The chain carries TRBV7-9 and TRBJ2-2, with D perhaps TRBD1 (6 bases). The CDR3 has 14 amino acids. Germline loops: CDR1 SEHNR, CDR2 FQNEAQ (reference sequence). Trimming removed 7 bases at V and 1 base at J, with 10 bases between.

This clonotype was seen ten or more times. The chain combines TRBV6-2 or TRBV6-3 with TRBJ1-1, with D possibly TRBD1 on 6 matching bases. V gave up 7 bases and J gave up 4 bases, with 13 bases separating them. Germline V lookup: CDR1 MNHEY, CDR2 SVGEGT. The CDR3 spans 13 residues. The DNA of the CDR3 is TGTGCCAGCAACCGACAGGTATTCACTGAAGCTTTCTTT. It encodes CASNRQVFTEAFF.

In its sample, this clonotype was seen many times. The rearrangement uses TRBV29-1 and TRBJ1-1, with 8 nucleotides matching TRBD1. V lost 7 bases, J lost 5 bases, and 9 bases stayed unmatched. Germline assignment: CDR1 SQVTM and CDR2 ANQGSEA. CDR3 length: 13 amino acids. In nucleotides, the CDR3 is TGCAGCGCCCACAGGGGGATCGGGACTGAAGCTTTCTTT. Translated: CSAHRGIGTEAFF. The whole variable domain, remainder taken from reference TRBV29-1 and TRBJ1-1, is SAVISQKPSRDICQRGTSLTIQCQVDSQVTMMFWYRQQPGQSLTLIATANQGSEATYESGFVIDKFPISRPNLTFSTLTVSNMSPEDSSIYLCSAHRGIGTEAFFGQGTRLTVV.

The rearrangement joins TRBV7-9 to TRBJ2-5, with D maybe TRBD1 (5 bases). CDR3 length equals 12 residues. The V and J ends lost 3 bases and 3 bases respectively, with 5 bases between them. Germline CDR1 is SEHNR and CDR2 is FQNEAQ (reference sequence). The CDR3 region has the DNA TGTGCCAGCAGCTTGACAGAAGAGACCCAGTACTTC. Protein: CASSLTEETQYF.

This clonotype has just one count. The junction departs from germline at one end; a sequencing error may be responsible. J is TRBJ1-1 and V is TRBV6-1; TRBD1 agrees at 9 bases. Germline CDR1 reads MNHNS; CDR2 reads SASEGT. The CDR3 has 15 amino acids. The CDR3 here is CAGSGGQGMNTEAFF. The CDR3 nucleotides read TGTGCCGGCAGTGGGGGACAGGGAATGAACACTGAAGCTTTCTTT.

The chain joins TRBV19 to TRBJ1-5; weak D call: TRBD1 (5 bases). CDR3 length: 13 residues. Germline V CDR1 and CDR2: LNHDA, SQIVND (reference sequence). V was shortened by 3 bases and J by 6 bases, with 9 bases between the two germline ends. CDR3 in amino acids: CASSIGGGQPQHF. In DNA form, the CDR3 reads TGTGCCAGTAGTATCGGGGGAGGTCAGCCCCAGCATTTT.

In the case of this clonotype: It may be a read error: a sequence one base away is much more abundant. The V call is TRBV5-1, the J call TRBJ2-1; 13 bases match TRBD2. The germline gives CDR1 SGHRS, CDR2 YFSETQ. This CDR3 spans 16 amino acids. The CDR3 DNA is TGCGCCAGCAGCTTGGAATGGACTAGCGGGAGTGGTGAGCAGTGCTTC. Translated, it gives CASSLEWTSGSGEQCF.

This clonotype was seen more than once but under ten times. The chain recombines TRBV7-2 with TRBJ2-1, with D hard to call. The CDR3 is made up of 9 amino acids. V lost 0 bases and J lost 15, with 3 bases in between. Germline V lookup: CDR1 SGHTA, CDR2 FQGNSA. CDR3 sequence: CASSLAPFF. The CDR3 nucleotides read TGTGCCAGCAGCTTAGCTCCGTTCTTC.

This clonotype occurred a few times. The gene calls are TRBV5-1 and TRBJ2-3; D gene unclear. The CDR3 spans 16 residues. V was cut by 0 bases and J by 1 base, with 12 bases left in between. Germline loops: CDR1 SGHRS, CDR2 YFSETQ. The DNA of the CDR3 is TGCGCCAGCAGCTTGGTAGCCGGGTTAGGCACAGATACGCAGTATTTT. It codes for CASSLVAGLGTDTQYF. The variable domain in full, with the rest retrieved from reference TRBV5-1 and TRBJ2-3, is KAGVTQTPRYLIKTRGQQVTLSCSPISGHRSVSWYQQTPGQGLQFLFEYFSETQRNKGNFPGRFSGRQFSNSRSEMNVSTLELGDSALYLCASSLVAGLGTDTQYFGPGTRLTVL.

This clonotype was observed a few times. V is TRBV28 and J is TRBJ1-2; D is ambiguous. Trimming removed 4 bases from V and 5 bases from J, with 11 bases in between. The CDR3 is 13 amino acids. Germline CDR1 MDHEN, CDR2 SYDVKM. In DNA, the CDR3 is TGTGCCAGCAGTTCAGACGGGGAGTATGGCTACACCTTC. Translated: CASSSDGEYGYTF.

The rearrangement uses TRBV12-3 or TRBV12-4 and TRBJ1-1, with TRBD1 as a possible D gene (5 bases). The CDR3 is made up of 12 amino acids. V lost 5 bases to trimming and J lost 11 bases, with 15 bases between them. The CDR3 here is CASSLDSRNAFF. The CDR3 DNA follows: TGTGCCAGCAGTCTAGACAGCCGGAATGCTTTCTTT.